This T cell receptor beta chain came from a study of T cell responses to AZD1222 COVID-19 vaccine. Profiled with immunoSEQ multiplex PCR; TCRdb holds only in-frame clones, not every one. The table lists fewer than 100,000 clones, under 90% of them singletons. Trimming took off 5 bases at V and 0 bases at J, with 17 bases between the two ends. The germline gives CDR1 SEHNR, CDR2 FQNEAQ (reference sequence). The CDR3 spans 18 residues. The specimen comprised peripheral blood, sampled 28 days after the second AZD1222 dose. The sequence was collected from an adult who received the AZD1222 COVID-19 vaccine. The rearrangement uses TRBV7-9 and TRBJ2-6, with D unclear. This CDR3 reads CASSLVLGLISGANVLTF. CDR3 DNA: TGTGCCAGCAGCCTAGTATTAGGCCTGATCTCTGGGGCCAACGTCCTGACTTTC.